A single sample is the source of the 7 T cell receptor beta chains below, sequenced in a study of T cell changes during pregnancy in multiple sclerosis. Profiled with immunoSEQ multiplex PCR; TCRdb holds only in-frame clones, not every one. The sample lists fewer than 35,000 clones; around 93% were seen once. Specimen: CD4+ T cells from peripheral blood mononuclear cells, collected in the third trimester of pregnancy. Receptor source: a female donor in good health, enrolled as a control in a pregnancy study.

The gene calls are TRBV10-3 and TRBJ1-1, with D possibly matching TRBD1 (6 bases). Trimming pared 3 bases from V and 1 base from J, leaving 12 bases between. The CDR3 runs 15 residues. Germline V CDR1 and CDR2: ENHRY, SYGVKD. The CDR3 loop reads CAISEGGHRNTEAFF. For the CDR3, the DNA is TGTGCCATCAGTGAAGGGGGACACAGGAACACTGAAGCTTTCTTT.

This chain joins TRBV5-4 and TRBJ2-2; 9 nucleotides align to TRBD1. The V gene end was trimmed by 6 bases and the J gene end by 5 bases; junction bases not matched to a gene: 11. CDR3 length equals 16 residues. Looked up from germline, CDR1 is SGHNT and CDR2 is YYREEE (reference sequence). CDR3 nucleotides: TGTGCCAGCACGCGACAGGGGGGGGCAGGTACCGGGGAGCTGTTTTTT. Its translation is CASTRQGGAGTGELFF.

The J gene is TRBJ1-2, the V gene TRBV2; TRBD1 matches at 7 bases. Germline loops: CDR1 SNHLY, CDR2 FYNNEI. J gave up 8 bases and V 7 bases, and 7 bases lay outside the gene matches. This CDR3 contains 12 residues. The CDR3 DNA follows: TGTGCCAGCAAACGGGACAGTCGAGGCTACACCTTC. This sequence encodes CASKRDSRGYTF.

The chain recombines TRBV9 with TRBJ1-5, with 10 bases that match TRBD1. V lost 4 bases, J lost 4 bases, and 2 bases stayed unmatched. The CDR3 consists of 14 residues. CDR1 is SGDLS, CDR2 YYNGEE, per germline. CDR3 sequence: CASSKGQGNQPQHF. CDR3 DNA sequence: TGTGCCAGCAGCAAGGGACAGGGGAATCAGCCCCAGCATTTT.

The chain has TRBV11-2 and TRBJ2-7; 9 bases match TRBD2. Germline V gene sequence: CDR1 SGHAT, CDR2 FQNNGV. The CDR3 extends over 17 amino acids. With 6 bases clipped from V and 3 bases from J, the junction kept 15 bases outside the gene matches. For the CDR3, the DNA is TGTGCCAGCAGTCCACGAATCCCCCCTAGCGGGGTCTACGAGCAGTACTTC. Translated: CASSPRIPPSGVYEQYF.

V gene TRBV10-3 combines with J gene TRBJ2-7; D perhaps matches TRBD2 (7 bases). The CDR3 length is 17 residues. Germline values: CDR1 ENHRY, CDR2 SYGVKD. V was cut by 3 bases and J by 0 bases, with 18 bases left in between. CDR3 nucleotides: TGTGCCATCAGTGACCCGACTAGGGGGGGTTCCTCCTACGAGCAGTACTTC. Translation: CAISDPTRGGSSYEQYF.

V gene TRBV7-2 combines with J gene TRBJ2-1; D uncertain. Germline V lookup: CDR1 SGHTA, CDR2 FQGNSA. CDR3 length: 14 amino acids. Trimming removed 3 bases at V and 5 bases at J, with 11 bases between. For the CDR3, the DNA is TGTGCCAGCAGCTTGGAGAGGCAGAACAATGAGCAGTTCTTC. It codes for CASSLERQNNEQFF.